These 25 T cell receptor beta chains were all obtained from the same sample, sequenced in a study of control samples from healthy donors and cancer patients. Sequenced by immunoSEQ multiplex PCR; TCRdb stores in-frame clones only, minus some. The sample includes around 55,000 clones, roughly 87% of them seen just once. Sequencing was performed on blood. The origin of the receptors is a man aged 45 to 65 in good health.

The chain is built from TRBV11-2 and TRBJ2-1, with 10 bases lining up with TRBD1. There are 17 residues in the CDR3. V lost 6 bases, J lost 7 bases, and 15 bases stayed unmatched. The germline CDR1 and CDR2 sequences are SGHAT and FQNNGV. The CDR3 nucleotides read TGTGCCAGCAGTTCTATACCCGGGACAGGGGTCGGAAATGAGCAGTTCTTC. It translates to CASSSIPGTGVGNEQFF.

The V gene is TRBV2, the J gene TRBJ1-1; possibly TRBD1 for D (6 bases). In germline, CDR1 is SNHLY, CDR2 FYNNEI. The CDR3 sequence is 13 residues long. The V gene lost 8 bases and the J gene lost 5 bases, with 15 bases spanning the gap. Here the CDR3 reads CASALQGNTEAFF. In DNA, the CDR3 is TGTGCCAGCGCCCTGCAGGGGAATACTGAAGCTTTCTTT.

The chain couples TRBV4-2 to TRBJ2-1, with 11 bases lining up with TRBD1. V shed 3 bases and J 7 bases; nucleotides not matched to a gene: 8. Per germline, CDR1 LGHNA and CDR2 YNFKEQ. CDR3 length: 16 residues. The CDR3 nucleotides read TGTGCCAGCAGCCACCTCGGGACAGGGGGTTTGAATGAGCAGTTCTTC. Protein: CASSHLGTGGLNEQFF.

This chain uses TRBV5-1 with TRBJ2-7; D may match TRBD1 or TRBD2 (6 bases each). Germline values: CDR1 SGHRS, CDR2 YFSETQ. V dropped 4 bases and J dropped 5 bases, with 16 bases sitting between them. The CDR3 has 14 residues. CDR3 residues: CASSKQGGGNEQYF. The CDR3, as DNA: TGCGCCAGCAGCAAACAGGGAGGTGGGAACGAGCAGTACTTC.

The V call is TRBV7-2, the J call TRBJ2-3; the D is unclear. V was shortened by 5 bases and J by 8 bases, with 14 bases between the two germline ends. Germline V gene sequence: CDR1 SGHTA, CDR2 FQGNSA. CDR3 size: 13 residues. CDR3 DNA sequence: TGTGCCAGCAGCCTAGAACAGTGGGGTACGCAGTATTTT. Amino acid sequence: CASSLEQWGTQYF.

The genes are TRBV7-3 and TRBJ2-3; weak D call: TRBD2 (5 bases). Germline lookup yields CDR1 SGHTA and CDR2 FQGTGA. The CDR3 sequence is 17 residues long. V lost 0 bases and J lost 0, with 13 bases in between. This CDR3 is CASSLTAPGSSTDTQYF. The CDR3, as DNA: TGTGCCAGCAGCTTAACAGCCCCGGGGTCTAGCACAGATACGCAGTATTTT.

This rearrangement joins TRBV4-3 to TRBJ2-7; TRBD2 matches 10 bases. Germline CDR1 reads LGHNA; CDR2 reads YSLEER. With 0 bases clipped from V and 2 bases from J, the junction kept 7 bases outside the gene matches. The CDR3 has 17 residues. The CDR3 is CASSQEPSGRVPYEQYF. CDR3 bases: TGCGCCAGCAGCCAAGAACCCAGCGGGAGGGTCCCCTACGAGCAGTACTTC.

The table lists this clone with a count of one. The chain combines TRBV11-2 with TRBJ2-7; 10 bases fit TRBD2. With 1 base clipped from V and 2 bases from J, the junction kept 8 bases outside the gene matches. In germline, CDR1 is SGHAT, CDR2 FQNNGV. The CDR3 runs 17 residues. CDR3: CASSLGGASGRTYEQYF. Here the CDR3 DNA reads TGTGCCAGCAGCTTAGGAGGGGCTAGCGGGAGAACCTACGAGCAGTACTTC.

The chain combines TRBV7-8 with TRBJ2-1; 10 bases align to TRBD2. This CDR3 region has 17 residues. Per the germline V gene, CDR1 is SGHVS and CDR2 is FQNEAQ. V lost 1 base, J lost 7 bases, and 10 bases stayed unmatched. The CDR3 DNA is TGTGCCAGCAGCTTAGACATGCGGCTAGCGGGAGTAAATGAGCAGTTCTTC. It encodes CASSLDMRLAGVNEQFF. The entire variable domain, with the rest obtained from reference TRBV7-8 and TRBJ2-1, is as follows: GAGVSQSPRYKVAKRGQDVALRCDPISGHVSLFWYQQALGQGPEFLTYFQNEAQLDKSGLPSDRFFAERPEGSVSTLKIQRTQQEDSAVYLCASSLDMRLAGVNEQFFGPGTRLTVL.

The chain uses TRBV11-3 and TRBJ2-1, with D possibly called TRBD1 or TRBD2 (6 bases each). Per the germline V gene, CDR1 is SGHNT and CDR2 is YENEEA. This CDR3 comprises 15 residues. Trimming cost V 5 bases and J 4 bases, with 15 bases left between them. CDR3 region: CASSGRGGLYNEQFF. The CDR3 DNA sequence: TGTGCCAGCAGCGGGCGAGGGGGACTTTACAATGAGCAGTTCTTC. The full variable domain, rest sourced from reference TRBV11-3 and TRBJ2-1, is EAGVVQSPRYKIIEKKQPVAFWCNPISGHNTLYWYLQNLGQGPELLIRYENEEAVDDSQLPKDRFSAERLKGVDSTLKIQPAELGDSAVYLCASSGRGGLYNEQFFGPGTRLTVL.

V gene TRBV18 combines with J gene TRBJ1-2, with no clear D. Germline values: CDR1 KGHSH, CDR2 LQKENI. Trimming shortened V by 8 bases and J by 4 bases, and 8 bases separated the two germline ends. The CDR3 length is 11 residues. CDR3 nucleotide sequence: TGTGCCAGCGGGGTAGGCTATGGCTACACCTTC. Protein sequence: CASGVGYGYTF.

This clone was recorded a few times. The chain couples TRBV11-1 to TRBJ1-1, with D unclear. V lost 3 bases to trimming and J lost 2 bases, with 10 bases between them. Per the germline V gene, CDR1 is SGHAT and CDR2 is FQDESV (reference sequence). The CDR3 extends over 14 amino acids. For the CDR3, the DNA is TGTGCCAGCAGCTTGCAGGTCGGAAACACTGAAGCTTTCTTT. Translation: CASSLQVGNTEAFF.

The chain links TRBV29-1 to TRBJ2-4; 9 nucleotides agree with TRBD1. The V and J ends lost 5 bases and 9 bases, in that order; junction bases with no gene match: 2. This CDR3 region has 11 residues. The V gene's germline CDR1 is SQVTM and CDR2 ANQGSEA. The CDR3 loop is CSVRTGAIQYF. In nucleotides, the CDR3 is TGCAGCGTTAGGACAGGGGCCATTCAGTACTTC.

This chain uses TRBV28 with TRBJ2-3, with 8 bases matching TRBD1. Germline CDR1 and CDR2: MDHEN and SYDVKM. V lost 6 bases to trimming and J lost 3 bases; unmatched junction nucleotides: 8. The CDR3 sequence is 15 residues long. The CDR3: CASRPDRGGTDTQYF. The CDR3 region has the DNA TGTGCCAGCAGGCCCGACAGGGGCGGGACAGATACGCAGTATTTT.

V usage is TRBV7-2 and J usage is TRBJ1-1; 8 bases align to TRBD1. Germline trimming cut 0 bases from V and 7 bases from J; bases unmatched to any gene: 7. There are 15 residues in the CDR3. CDR1 is SGHTA, CDR2 FQGNSA, per germline. The DNA for the CDR3 is TGTGCCAGCAGCTTAGCACAGGGGGAGGTAGTTGAAGCTTTCTTT. Translating gives CASSLAQGEVVEAFF.

Only one count was recorded for this clone. This rearrangement joins TRBV7-2 to TRBJ2-3; D remains unclear. Germline CDR1 reads SGHTA; CDR2 reads FQGNSA. Trimming left V 4 bases short and J 0 bases short, with 8 bases between. This CDR3 comprises 14 residues. The CDR3 here is CASSSGSSTDTQYF. DNA for the CDR3: TGTGCCAGCAGCTCCGGGTCCAGCACAGATACGCAGTATTTT.

This chain uses TRBV28 with TRBJ1-4; no clear D gene. Per germline, CDR1 MDHEN and CDR2 SYDVKM. V was shortened by 6 bases and J by 7 bases, with 6 bases between the two germline ends. The CDR3 spans 11 residues. CDR3 region: CASRNLEKLFF. In DNA, the CDR3 is TGTGCCAGCAGGAATCTTGAAAAACTGTTTTTT.

The genes are TRBV7-2 and TRBJ2-3; D possibly uses TRBD1 or TRBD2 (5 bases each). The V gene's germline CDR1 is SGHTA and CDR2 FQGNSA. Trimming shortened V by 5 bases and J by 7 bases, and 22 bases separated the two germline ends. The CDR3 has 16 residues. CDR3 region: CASSLGTLTAGYTQYF. CDR3 nucleotides: TGTGCCAGCAGCCTCGGGACCCTTACTGCCGGGTATACGCAGTATTTT.

The V and J genes are TRBV7-3 and TRBJ2-1; 10 bases fit TRBD1. The V gene's germline CDR1 is SGHTA and CDR2 FQGTGA. The trim removed 5 bases at V and 4 bases at J, leaving 5 bases unmatched. The length of the CDR3 is 15 residues. CDR3 residues: CASSPTGGFYNEQFF. DNA for the CDR3: TGTGCCAGCAGCCCGACAGGGGGCTTTTACAATGAGCAGTTCTTC. Combining the CDR3 with reference TRBV7-3 and TRBJ2-1 gives the whole variable domain GAGVSQTPSNKVTEKGKYVELRCDPISGHTALYWYRQSLGQGPEFLIYFQGTGAADDSGLPNDRFFAVRPEGSVSTLKIQRTERGDSAVYLCASSPTGGFYNEQFFGPGTRLTVL.

The V and J genes are TRBV12-5 and TRBJ2-7, with 9 positions matching TRBD2. The germline V gene has CDR1 LGHNT and CDR2 FRNRAP. The CDR3 has 16 residues. With V trimmed by 2 bases and J by 3 bases, 8 bases remained unmatched. The CDR3 loop is CASGLSIAGAYYEQYF. CDR3 DNA: TGTGCTAGTGGTTTGTCTATAGCGGGAGCTTACTACGAGCAGTACTTC.

This clone was seen only once. J is TRBJ2-1 and V is TRBV24-1, with D unresolved. CDR1 is KGHDR, CDR2 SFDVKD, per germline. V lost 3 bases and J lost 2, with 13 bases in between. CDR3 size: 16 residues. The CDR3 region has the DNA TGTGCCACCAGTGATGCGAACCCCTTGACCTACAATGAGCAGTTCTTC. It is translated as CATSDANPLTYNEQFF.

This clone appeared a single time. This rearrangement joins TRBV5-4 to TRBJ2-1, with a tentative D call TRBD2 (6 bases). The V gene lost 0 bases and the J gene lost 5 bases, with 12 bases spanning the gap. Germline-derived CDR1 and CDR2 are SGHNT and YYREEE (reference sequence). This CDR3 region has 15 residues. The CDR3 DNA reads TGTGCCAGCAGCTTGGAGTGGGGCGGGAACAATGAGCAGTTCTTC. Translated, it gives CASSLEWGGNNEQFF.

This rearrangement joins TRBV6-2 or TRBV6-3 to TRBJ1-5; no clear D. Trimming removed 2 bases from V and 3 bases from J, with 8 bases in between. The CDR3 extends over 14 amino acids. The germline V gene has CDR1 MNHEY and CDR2 SVGEGT. For the CDR3, the DNA is TGTGCCAGCAGTTACGGCGGGGACAATCAGCCCCAGCATTTT. This codes for CASSYGGDNQPQHF.

The gene calls are TRBV6-1 and TRBJ1-1; possibly TRBD1 for D (5 bases). Germline V lookup: CDR1 MNHNS, CDR2 SASEGT. Trimming cost V 3 bases and J 0 bases, with 11 bases left between them. The CDR3 extends over 15 amino acids. CDR3 nucleotides: TGTGCCAGCAGTGAGTCGCAGGGTGTGAACACTGAAGCTTTCTTT. It codes for CASSESQGVNTEAFF.

The chain is built from TRBV15 and TRBJ1-3; TRBD1 is a possible D gene (5 bases). The CDR3 is made up of 15 amino acids. The germline V gene has CDR1 LNHNV and CDR2 YYDKDF (reference sequence). V was cut by 3 bases and J by 0 bases, with 9 bases left in between. CDR3 bases: TGTGCCACCAGCAGGGACATTAGCTCTGGAAACACCATATATTTT. Translating gives CATSRDISSGNTIYF.